Sequencing of this TCR beta chain was carried out in a study of T-cell reconstitution after alpha-beta-depleted transplantation in children. Regarding the study as a whole: Some patients' high day-60 TCRbeta diversity was traced to surviving recipient T cells and thymic progenitors. Several hundred expanded graft clones reportedly gave rise to the alpha-beta T cells present about two months after transplant.

Unique molecular identifiers were built into the TCRbeta library. TCRdb re-analysed the PCR reads in MiXCR, keeping a single row per CDR3 protein. Of some 200,000 distinct CDR3 sequences listed, under 8.5% are singletons. Germline V gene lookup returns CDR1 SGHRS and CDR2 YFSETQ. The CDR3 is 14 amino acids. With 4 bases removed from V and 6 bases from J, the gap between germline ends came to 17 bases. This clonotype came up a few times. Its antigen is as yet unknown. This sequence joins TRBV5-1 and TRBJ2-7, with D possibly being TRBD2 (6 bases). This TCR was sampled from a male patient aged 2 to 10 who had a stem cell transplant for acute myeloid leukemia, so the T cells may come from the graft donor. The sequences come from PBMCs, mostly from graft donor cells, collected 360 days after TCRalphabeta/CD19-depleted stem cell transplant. CDR3: CASSRWGESAEQYF. In nucleotides, the CDR3 is TGCGCCAGCAGCCGATGGGGGGAGTCCGCCGAGCAGTACTTC.